The clone carrying this TCR beta chain was counted between two and nine times. The target antigen is unknown. V gave up 4 bases and J gave up 0 bases, with 11 bases separating them. Germline values: CDR1 SGHRS, CDR2 YFSETQ. The CDR3 extends over 14 amino acids. This entry is derived from a study of beta chain features in type 1 diabetes. On the study more broadly: Over all samples combined, 107,917,701 sorted cells were examined.

The study's findings and limits: cDNA-based reads could over-represent cells with high TCR expression. Researchers caution that PCR might favor shorter templates, equally among patients and controls. Researchers report that Type 1 diabetes patients had moderately but significantly shorter TCRB CDR3s across all four CD4+ subsets.

The investigators reverse transcribed all of the isolated RNA, so they sequenced expressed TCRB transcripts. TCRdb's table, derived via immunoSEQ multiplex PCR, lists solely in-frame clones and lacks some. The sample has under 850,000 clones, around an eighth seen once; the top ten hold roughly 0.022%. About 120 mL of blood, on average, came from one heparinised draw per donor. This TCR was sampled from a man between 18 and 29 years old with type 1 diabetes. This rearrangement joins TRBV5-1 to TRBJ2-7, with D perhaps TRBD2 (5 bases). Source material: naive CD4+ T cells from blood. Written as DNA, the CDR3 is TGCGCCAGCAGCCCTAACGACTACTCCTACGAGCAGTACTTC. This codes for CASSPNDYSYEQYF.